This T cell receptor beta chain was recovered during a study of tumor-infiltrating lymphocytes in primary liver carcinoma (dated by TCRdb to about 2017). Some background on the complete study: Between late 2015 and March 2016, five patients in China with histopathologically diagnosed primary liver carcinoma had surgical resection. The five patients, three men and two women aged 30 to 69 years, had hepatocellular carcinoma (four) or combined HCC and intrahepatic cholangiocarcinoma (one). The tumors of the five patients were staged as T1-T3 N0M0, with maximum diameters ranging from roughly 4 to 11 cm. Roughly 3.5 to 7.5 million productive TCRbeta reads were obtained per sample, and no significant difference in read depth was found between tissue types. The study combined TCRbeta repertoire sequencing, expression microarrays and whole-exome sequencing across five regions of each liver tumor, with adjacent normal tissue and blood. A total of some 35 specimens from 5 patients underwent TCRbeta repertoire sequencing, comprising about 25 tumor regions, 5 adjacent noncancerous liver tissues and 5 peripheral blood samples. Technical replicate repertoires showed high reproducibility, with mean shared-clone rates roughly 0.88 and correlation coefficients above 0.95.

According to the germline V gene, CDR1 reads SGHAT and CDR2 reads FQNNGV. V drops 2 bases and J drops 2 bases, leaving 15 bases in between. Counted from cysteine to phenylalanine, this CDR3 has 16 amino acids. The only DNA kept is the CDR3, 48 bases in frame from the first base. Broad study findings and their caveats: With just five or six patients in the study, the authors point out that the findings should be validated in a larger study. Only the TCR beta chain was sequenced, which likely underestimates true repertoire diversity because unpaired alpha chains were not captured. The top 250 clones accounted for a significantly greater share of the repertoire in tumors than in blood (p = 0.039). Bulk unsorted samples precluded comparing CD4+ and CD8+ T cell repertoires. Repertoire overlap was higher between tumor regions (mean about 36%) than tumor-adjacent (around 17%) or tumor-blood (about 14%) pairs, consistent with antigen-driven expansion.

TRIzol reagent was used to extract blood RNA from unsorted whole blood, while the DNeasy Blood & Tissue kit provided the germline DNA. At the time of sampling, the patients had chronic HBV infection and had not received any treatment. Before surgery, about 3.9 milliliters of peripheral blood were drawn into K2EDTA tubes. A constant-region primer and ProtoScript II reverse transcriptase were used to reverse-transcribe TCRbeta-specific cDNA from roughly 0.55 ug total RNA. Construction of the TCRbeta libraries relied on three nested rounds of multiplex PCR, following a slightly modified ARM-PCR procedure. The first two PCR rounds used multiplex TRBV1-TRBV30 forward primers with a Cbeta reverse primer, each for approximately 9 cycles. Sample barcodes and Illumina adapters were added in a final 25-cycle PCR using Deep VentR polymerase. Amplicons of 200-500 bp were gel-purified with a QIAquick gel extraction kit before sequencing. An Illumina HiSeq 2500 was used to sequence the TCRbeta amplicons with 250-bp paired-end reads. Under the source paper's analysis protocol: Reads were quality-trimmed with Trimmomatic v0.33, and paired reads were merged with FLASH v1.2.11 to recover full CDR3 sequences. MiGEC v1.2.1b assigned V, D and J germline segments to the rearranged TCRbeta sequences. VDJtools v1.0.0 computed clonotype statistics and Shannon-Wiener diversity indices. To cut down on sampling bias, every analysis after diversity analysis relied on just the 250 most abundant clonotypes from each sample. TCRdb itself trimmed the public reads at Q25 with fastp, ran MiXCR and retained productive beta chains. Entries are consolidated by CDR3 protein sequence, retaining the most common genes and DNA. For this entry, the V and J calls and clone size follow TCRdb and not the study's own pipeline. This sample has some 180,000 distinct CDR3 sequences in its table, and 50% to 75% of those were observed once. The top ten hold 70% to 80% of the sample.

On this clonotype itself: No cognate antigen has been identified for it. No base quality values were provided; no much bigger clone lies one nucleotide off.

The specimen was peripheral blood. The V gene is TRBV11-2 and the J gene is TRBJ2-5; TRBD1 is perhaps the D gene, given 6 matching bases. This TCR was recovered from a man in his forties or fifties with primary liver carcinoma and hepatitis B virus infection. Here is the DNA: TGTGCCAGCAGCTTATCTCCCACAGGGCCACAAGAGACCCAGTACTTC. It codes for CASSLSPTGPQETQYF.